The 23 T cell receptor beta chains in this list originate from one sample, sequenced in a study of CD8 T cells in Susac syndrome. Random hexamers served to reverse transcribe roughly 0.5 to 1 ug RNA. TCRdb called the immunoSEQ multiplex PCR reads again in MiXCR, with one record for every CDR3 protein. The repertoire holds 120,000 to 150,000 distinct CDR3 sequences, with around 94% as singletons. Sequenced sample: CD4+ T cells from PBMCs. All receptors come from a human donor in good health.

V gene TRBV5-1 combines with J gene TRBJ2-7; tentative D call: TRBD1 (6 bases). The CDR3 consists of 14 residues. Trimming pared 3 bases from V and 3 bases from J, leaving 13 bases between. Germline-derived CDR1 and CDR2 are SGHRS and YFSETQ. The CDR3 region has the DNA TGCGCCAGCAGCTCAAGGGACACCTACTACGAGCAGTACTTC. As protein: CASSSRDTYYEQYF. Complete variable domain (other parts from reference TRBV5-1 and TRBJ2-7): KAGVTQTPRYLIKTRGQQVTLSCSPISGHRSVSWYQQTPGQGLQFLFEYFSETQRNKGNFPGRFSGRQFSNSRSEMNVSTLELGDSALYLCASSSRDTYYEQYFGPGTRLTVT.

The V and J genes are TRBV29-1 and TRBJ1-4; D perhaps matches TRBD1 (6 bases). The CDR3 runs to 14 residues. Germline V gives CDR1 SQVTM, CDR2 ANQGSEA. Trimming took off 4 bases at V and 5 bases at J, with 14 bases between the two ends. The CDR3 loop is CSVGGTHSNEKLFF. Written as DNA, the CDR3 is TGCAGCGTTGGTGGGACACATTCCAATGAAAAACTGTTTTTT.

The chain uses TRBV12-3 or TRBV12-4 and TRBJ1-1; D call uncertain. V shed 3 bases and J shed 6 bases, with 8 bases lying between them. The CDR3 runs 12 residues. CDR3 protein: CASSFREAEAFF. CDR3 sequence (DNA): TGTGCCAGCAGTTTTCGAGAAGCTGAAGCTTTCTTT.

The rearrangement links TRBV12-3 or TRBV12-4 to TRBJ1-2, with D possibly being TRBD1 (5 bases). This CDR3 is built from 15 residues. The V and J ends lost 2 bases and 0 bases respectively, with 10 bases between them. Here the CDR3 DNA reads TGTGCCAGCAGTTTACCAGGGTTCCCTAACTATGGCTACACCTTC. Residues: CASSLPGFPNYGYTF.

This clonotype was counted between two and nine times. The chain joins TRBV4-2 to TRBJ1-2, with D uncertain. The CDR3 contains 14 residues. With 0 bases removed from V and 2 bases from J, the gap between germline ends came to 7 bases. CDR1 is LGHNA and CDR2 is YNFKEQ in the germline V gene. The CDR3: CASSQDPGNYGYTF. The CDR3, as DNA: TGTGCCAGCAGCCAAGATCCGGGGAACTATGGCTACACCTTC.

V is TRBV19 and J is TRBJ2-1; 11 bases align to TRBD2. Germline CDR1 is LNHDA and CDR2 is SQIVND (reference sequence). The CDR3 covers 16 residues. V shed 4 bases, J shed 8 bases, and the junction held 10 bases outside the gene matches. CDR3 coding DNA: TGTGCCAGTAGTACTTTTAGCGGGAGGGGCGTGGATGAGCAGTTCTTC. Protein product: CASSTFSGRGVDEQFF.

The chain couples TRBV12-3 or TRBV12-4 to TRBJ2-7; TRBD2 matches at 12 bases. The CDR3 sequence is 14 residues long. Trimming removed 6 bases from V and 4 bases from J; junction bases left unmatched: 4. The CDR3 nucleotides read TGTGCCAGCAGGTCTAGCGGGAGGGCATACGAGCAGTACTTC. Translation: CASRSSGRAYEQYF.

The chain links TRBV7-8 to TRBJ2-7, with 7 bases fitting TRBD2. Germline V CDR1 and CDR2: SGHVS, FQNEAQ. J was trimmed by 12 bases and V by 1 base; bases with no gene match: 9. The CDR3 loop spans 13 amino acids. The CDR3 here is CASSLVREGLTYF. CDR3 nucleotide sequence: TGTGCCAGCAGCTTAGTCAGGGAGGGTTTAACGTACTTC.

The chain carries TRBV3-1 and TRBJ1-2, with D hard to call. The CDR3 consists of 15 residues. Germline CDR1 reads LGHDT; CDR2 reads YNNKEL (reference sequence). Deletions cut 5 bases from V and 0 bases from J, with 13 bases between. CDR3 DNA: TGTGCCAGCAGCTCGCGCCGGGATGCTAACTATGGCTACACCTTC. It specifies CASSSRRDANYGYTF.

The chain joins TRBV10-3 to TRBJ1-2, with unresolved D. The V gene's germline CDR1 is ENHRY and CDR2 SYGVKD. V gave up 6 bases and J gave up 6 bases, with 20 bases separating them. CDR3 length: 15 residues. Here the CDR3 DNA reads TGTGCCATCAGAGATGGGCGGCTAGATCTCGATGGCTACACCTTC. Protein sequence: CAIRDGRLDLDGYTF.

V usage is TRBV6-2 or TRBV6-3 and J usage is TRBJ1-1; no definite D call. Germline V gene lookup returns CDR1 MNHEY and CDR2 SVGEGT. The CDR3 is made up of 12 amino acids. V was cut by 7 bases and J by 6 bases, with 12 bases left in between. The CDR3 nucleotides are TGTGCCAGCACCTTCTATGGCGCTGAAGCTTTCTTT. Its translation is CASTFYGAEAFF.

The rearrangement links TRBV29-1 to TRBJ1-1; D possibly corresponds to TRBD1 (6 bases). Germline CDR1 is SQVTM and CDR2 is ANQGSEA. V was clipped by 7 bases and J by 2 bases, with 11 bases between them. The CDR3 length is 12 residues. CDR3 nucleotides: TGCAGCGCCGGACAGCTAAACACTGAAGCTTTCTTT. The encoded protein is CSAGQLNTEAFF.

The chain links TRBV20-1 to TRBJ2-7; the D gene is possibly TRBD2 (6 bases). V was cut by 4 bases and J by 0 bases, with 10 bases left in between. Germline-derived CDR1 and CDR2 are DFQATT and SNEGSKA (reference sequence). This CDR3 is built from 13 residues. The CDR3 reads CSATSENSYEQYF. The CDR3 DNA sequence: TGCAGTGCTACTAGCGAAAACTCCTACGAGCAGTACTTC.

The chain joins TRBV25-1 to TRBJ1-1; 8 bases map to TRBD1. Germline V gene lookup returns CDR1 MGHDK and CDR2 SYGVNS. The ends lost 6 bases at V and 5 bases at J; junction bases unmatched: 17. The CDR3 is made up of 17 amino acids. The CDR3 sequence: CASSPITGGVGGTEAFF. The CDR3 DNA sequence: TGTGCCAGCAGCCCCATCACAGGGGGGGTGGGTGGTACTGAAGCTTTCTTT.

The V call is TRBV9, the J call TRBJ2-7, with 11 nucleotides matching TRBD2. This CDR3 comprises 17 residues. Germline V gives CDR1 SGDLS, CDR2 YYNGEE. V shed 3 bases and J 5 bases; nucleotides not matched to a gene: 13. DNA for the CDR3: TGTGCCAGCAGCGCAACTAGCGGGAGTGGCGGGGGTAACGAGCAGTACTTC. It translates to CASSATSGSGGGNEQYF.

The rearrangement uses TRBV24-1 and TRBJ1-5; maybe TRBD1 (5 bases). V was clipped by 5 bases and J by 4 bases, with 11 bases between them. Germline V gene data show CDR1 as KGHDR and CDR2 as SFDVKD. There are 14 residues in the CDR3. CDR3: CATSVGAGNQPQHF. The CDR3 nucleotides are TGTGCCACCAGTGTCGGGGCAGGGAATCAGCCCCAGCATTTT.

This clonotype appeared once. The chain joins TRBV5-6 to TRBJ1-2, with 8 bases matching TRBD1. The germline V gene has CDR1 SGHDT and CDR2 YYEEEE. Unmatched junction bases numbered 4, after V lost 0 bases and J lost 6 bases. The CDR3 length is 14 residues. CDR3 bases: TGTGCCAGCAGCTTGGTACAGGGGGGCGATGGCTACACCTTC. Protein sequence: CASSLVQGGDGYTF.

This clonotype was detected only once. The chain carries TRBV4-2 and TRBJ2-7; 9 bases fit TRBD2. Germline V gene data show CDR1 as LGHNA and CDR2 as YNFKEQ. This CDR3 contains 15 residues. After removal of 5 bases from V and 3 bases from J, the junction contained 8 bases not matched to a gene. DNA of the CDR3: TGTGCCAGCAGCAGTCGGGATAGCGGGAGCTACGAGCAGTACTTC. Translation: CASSSRDSGSYEQYF.

In regard to this clonotype: At one end, the junction sequence differs from germline, possibly due to a read error. This chain uses TRBV29-1 with TRBJ1-6; no clear D. The germline gives CDR1 SQVTM, CDR2 ANQGSEA. The CDR3 spans 13 residues. The DNA of the CDR3 is TGCAGCGTTCAAGAGCCTAGTAATTCACCCCTCCACTTT. Translating it yields CSVQEPSNSPLHF.

The chain has TRBV20-1 and TRBJ2-1; D might be TRBD2 (5 bases). Deletions cut 0 bases from V and 4 bases from J, with 10 bases between. The CDR3 spans 14 residues. The germline V gene has CDR1 DFQATT and CDR2 SNEGSKA (reference sequence). The CDR3 here is CSARDLGGYNEQFF. In DNA, the CDR3 is TGCAGTGCTAGAGACCTCGGCGGGTACAATGAGCAGTTCTTC.

The genes are TRBV2 and TRBJ2-4; D may be TRBD1 or TRBD2 (5 bases each). V gave up 2 bases and J gave up 8 bases, with 10 bases separating them. CDR1 and CDR2 from the germline V gene are SNHLY and FYNNEI. The CDR3 loop spans 13 amino acids. CDR3 amino acids: CASSELTADIQYF. The CDR3 DNA reads as TGTGCCAGCAGTGAACTGACAGCGGACATTCAGTACTTC.

The chain couples TRBV7-2 to TRBJ1-4; D remains unclear. V shed 2 bases and J shed 0 bases, with 10 bases lying between them. The CDR3 runs to 16 residues. Germline CDR1 reads SGHTA; CDR2 reads FQGNSA. The CDR3 protein is CASSLHMAATNEKLFF. The DNA of the CDR3 is TGTGCCAGCAGCTTACACATGGCAGCAACTAATGAAAAACTGTTTTTT.

V is TRBV27 and J is TRBJ2-4; D is ambiguous. Trimming left V 3 bases short and J 0 bases short, with 12 bases between. Germline values: CDR1 MNHEY, CDR2 SMNVEV (reference sequence). The CDR3 length is 16 residues. The CDR3 here is CASSFWPGPAKNIQYF. In DNA form, the CDR3 reads TGTGCCAGCAGTTTTTGGCCTGGTCCAGCCAAAAACATTCAGTACTTC.